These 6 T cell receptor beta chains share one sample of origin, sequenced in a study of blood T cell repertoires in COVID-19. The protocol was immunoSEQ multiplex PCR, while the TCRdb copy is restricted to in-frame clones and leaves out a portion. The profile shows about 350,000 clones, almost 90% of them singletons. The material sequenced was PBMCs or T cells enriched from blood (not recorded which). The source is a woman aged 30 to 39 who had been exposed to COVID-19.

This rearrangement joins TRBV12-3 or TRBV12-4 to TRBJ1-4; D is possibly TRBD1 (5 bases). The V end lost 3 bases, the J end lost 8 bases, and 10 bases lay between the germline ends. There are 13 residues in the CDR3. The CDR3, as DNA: TGTGCCAGCAGTTTTTCGGGGGGGGAAAAACTGTTTTTT. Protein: CASSFSGGEKLFF.

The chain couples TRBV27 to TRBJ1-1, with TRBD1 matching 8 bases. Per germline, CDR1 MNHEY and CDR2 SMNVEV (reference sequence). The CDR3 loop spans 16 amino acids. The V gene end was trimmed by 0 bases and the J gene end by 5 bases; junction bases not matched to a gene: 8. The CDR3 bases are TGTGCCAGCAGTTTATCCCCAGGGGGCTTAGGAACTGAAGCTTTCTTT. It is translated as CASSLSPGGLGTEAFF.

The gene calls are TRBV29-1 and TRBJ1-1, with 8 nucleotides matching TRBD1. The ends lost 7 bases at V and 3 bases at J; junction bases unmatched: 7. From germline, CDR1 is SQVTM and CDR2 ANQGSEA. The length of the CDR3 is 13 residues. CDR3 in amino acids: CSALQGGYTEAFF. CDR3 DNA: TGCAGCGCCCTACAGGGGGGGTACACTGAAGCTTTCTTT.

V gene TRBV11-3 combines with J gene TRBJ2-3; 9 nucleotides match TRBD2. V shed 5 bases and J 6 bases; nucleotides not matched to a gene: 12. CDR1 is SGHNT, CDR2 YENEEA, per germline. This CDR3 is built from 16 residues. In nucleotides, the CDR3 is TGTGCCAGCAGCCCTCTTAGCGGGAGAGCAGCGGATACGCAGTATTTT. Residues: CASSPLSGRAADTQYF.

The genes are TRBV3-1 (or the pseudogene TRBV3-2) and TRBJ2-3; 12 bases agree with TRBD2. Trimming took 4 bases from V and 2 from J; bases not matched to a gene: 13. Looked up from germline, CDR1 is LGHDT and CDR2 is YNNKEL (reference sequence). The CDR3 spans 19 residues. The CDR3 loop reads CASSPRGTSGHEHTDTQYF. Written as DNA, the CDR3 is TGTGCCAGCAGCCCCAGGGGGACTAGCGGGCACGAACACACAGATACGCAGTATTTT.

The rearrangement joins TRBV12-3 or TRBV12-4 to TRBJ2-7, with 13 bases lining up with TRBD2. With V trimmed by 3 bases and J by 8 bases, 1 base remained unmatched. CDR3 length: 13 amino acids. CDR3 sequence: CASSFGTSGKQYF. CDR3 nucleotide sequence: TGTGCCAGCAGTTTTGGGACTAGCGGGAAGCAGTACTTC.